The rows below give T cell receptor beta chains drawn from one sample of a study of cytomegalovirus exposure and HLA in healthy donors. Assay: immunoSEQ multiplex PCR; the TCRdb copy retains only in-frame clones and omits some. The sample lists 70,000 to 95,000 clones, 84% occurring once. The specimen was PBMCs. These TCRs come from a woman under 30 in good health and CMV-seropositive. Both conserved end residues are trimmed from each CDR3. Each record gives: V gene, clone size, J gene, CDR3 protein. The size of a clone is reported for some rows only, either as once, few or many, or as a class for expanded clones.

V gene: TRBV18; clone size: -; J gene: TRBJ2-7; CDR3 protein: ASSPPASSLYEQY
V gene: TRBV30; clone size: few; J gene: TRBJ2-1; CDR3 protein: AWSVASGNYNEQF
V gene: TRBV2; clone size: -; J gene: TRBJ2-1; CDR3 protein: ASSASRTSGDSYNEQF
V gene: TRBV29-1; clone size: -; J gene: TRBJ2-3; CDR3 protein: SVGGGRGTDTQY
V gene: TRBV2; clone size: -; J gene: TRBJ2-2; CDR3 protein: ASFGQANTGELF
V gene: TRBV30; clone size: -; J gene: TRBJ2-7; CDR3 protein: AWSVNRAGGRHYEQY
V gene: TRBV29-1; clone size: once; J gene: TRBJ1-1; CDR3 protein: SVDGVQRTEAF
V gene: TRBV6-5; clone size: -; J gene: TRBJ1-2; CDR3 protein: ASSGQGWGYT
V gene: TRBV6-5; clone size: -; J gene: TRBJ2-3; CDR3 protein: ASSISFSTDTQY
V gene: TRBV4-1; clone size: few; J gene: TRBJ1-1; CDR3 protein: ASSPAAQGLNTEAF
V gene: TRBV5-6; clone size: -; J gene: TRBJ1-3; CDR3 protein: ASSLQGTPGNTIY
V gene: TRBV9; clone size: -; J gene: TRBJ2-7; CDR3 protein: ASSPRSSYEQY